A selection of T cell receptor beta chains follows, all from one sample in a study of cytomegalovirus exposure and HLA in healthy donors. The repertoire was sequenced with immunoSEQ multiplex PCR; TCRdb's copy has only in-frame clones and lacks some. The sample includes 150,000 to 200,000 clones, approximately 79% of them seen just once. Sequencing input: PBMCs. The receptors here all came from a man aged 40-50 years in good health and CMV-seropositive. The conserved cysteine and the conserved F or W are not part of the CDR3 here.

v_call cdr3_aa
TRBV7-3 ASSLRGGDGGELF
TRBV13 ASSSGRTAYYEQY
TRBV27 ASSFSGQGYSREY
TRBV10-3 AIRGTENQPQH
TRBV6-6 ASSMLGPRTDTQY
TRBV15 ATSTRVGQGLTDTQY
TRBV28 ASSFDRGQTQY
TRBV11-2 ASSLVFSATSTDTQY
TRBV6-5 ASSWSGVNEQF
TRBV29-1 SVEDFRERNNEQF
TRBV10-3 AIKERDSGANGLT
TRBV29-1 SVLSVSYNEQF
TRBV7-9 ASSSGGENTEAF
TRBV11-1 ASSLASPWEGEQY
TRBV7-2 ASSLADSYEQY
TRBV7-2 ASSALQGLAKNSQY
TRBV11-3 ASSLGTFQETQY
TRBV11-2 ASSSGTGGFTGELF
TRBV5-1 ASSFGQGVDETQY
TRBV5-4 ASSGGLAVSYEQY
TRBV19 ASSPRQGRRETQY
TRBV7-3 ASSSYTDTQY
TRBV5-4 ASSAWTGRISPLH
TRBV6-4 ASSDSPTGVRTEAF
TRBV11-2 ASSLAVGLELYEQY
TRBV5-4 ASSLGQRNSPLH
TRBV6-1 ASILAQSSYEQY
TRBV14 ASSQDRGLNSPLH